This TCR beta chain was recorded in a study of cytomegalovirus exposure and HLA in healthy donors. This CDR3 has 16 amino acids. Per germline, CDR1 SGHRS and CDR2 YFSETQ. V shed 5 bases and J shed 0 bases, with 15 bases lying between them. Study results and limitations: Researchers reportedly found TCR beta sequences accurately predicted most subjects' HLA-A and HLA-B alleles. A later look showed TCR association rates differing by HLA locus, highest for DRB1 and lowest for HLA-C.

On this clone: Its antigen is unknown.

60 Vbeta and 13 Jbeta primers were used in PCR. The method was immunoSEQ multiplex PCR; TCRdb's version includes in-frame clones alone and lacks a portion of them. The repertoire consists of about 240,000 clones, with about 81% occurring once and the leading ten covering 5% to 6.5%. The V and J genes are TRBV5-1 and TRBJ1-3; perhaps TRBD1 as D (6 bases). This TCR derives from a middle-aged woman in good health and CMV-seropositive. Sequences were obtained from PBMCs. The CDR3 nucleotides read TGCGCCAGCAGTCGAGATCGGACAGTCTCTGGAAACACCATATATTTT. This sequence encodes CASSRDRTVSGNTIYF.